The source of this T cell receptor (beta chain) is a study of patients and donors after allogeneic stem cell transplantation. MiXCR, applied by TCRdb to the RT-PCR reads, yields one record per CDR3 protein. The table includes some 960,000 distinct CDR3 sequences, approximately 19% detected once. The germline V and J ends were trimmed by 4 bases and 5 bases, with 15 bases remaining between them. Germline V gene sequence: CDR1 SGHVS, CDR2 FQNEAQ. The CDR3 is 15 amino acids. The V gene is TRBV7-8, the J gene TRBJ1-5; D is possibly TRBD1 (5 bases). The TCR was taken from a human donor who was either an allogeneic HSCT recipient or a stem cell or donor lymphocyte infusion donor (not recorded which). It is not recorded whose cells these are; they may come from a transplant donor. Sequenced input: blood, either unsorted or a sorted T cell fraction (not recorded which). CDR3 sequence reads: CASSSLRGPDQPQHF. In DNA form, the CDR3 reads TGTGCCAGCAGCTCACTTAGGGGACCCGATCAGCCCCAGCATTTT.